The following is a TCR beta chain sequence with its context. The source of the sample is a study of blood T cell repertoires in COVID-19. At the level of the study: Whether acute or convalescent, the COVID-19 samples came from the United States, Italy and Spain.

Enrolled through a virtual design, the participants were between about 18 and 100 years of age and came from some 25 US areas. Contact with a PCR-confirmed or clinician-diagnosed COVID-19 case occurred within 2 weeks of entry. Method: immunoSEQ multiplex PCR; TCRdb's copy keeps in-frame clones and lacks some. The table has 220,000 or so clones, around 87% seen once. Trimming cost V 4 bases and J 6 bases; bases outside gene matches: 8. The germline V gene has CDR1 MGHRA and CDR2 YSYEKL. This CDR3 spans 14 amino acids. The rearrangement uses TRBV4-1 and TRBJ1-2; TRBD1 aligns across 7 bases. This receptor was identified in a man aged 30 to 45 who had been exposed to COVID-19. The sequenced sample consisted of PBMCs or T cells enriched from blood (not recorded which). In DNA, the CDR3 is TGCGCCAGCAGCCCTCAACAGGGGACCGATGGCTACACCTTC. Protein sequence: CASSPQQGTDGYTF.